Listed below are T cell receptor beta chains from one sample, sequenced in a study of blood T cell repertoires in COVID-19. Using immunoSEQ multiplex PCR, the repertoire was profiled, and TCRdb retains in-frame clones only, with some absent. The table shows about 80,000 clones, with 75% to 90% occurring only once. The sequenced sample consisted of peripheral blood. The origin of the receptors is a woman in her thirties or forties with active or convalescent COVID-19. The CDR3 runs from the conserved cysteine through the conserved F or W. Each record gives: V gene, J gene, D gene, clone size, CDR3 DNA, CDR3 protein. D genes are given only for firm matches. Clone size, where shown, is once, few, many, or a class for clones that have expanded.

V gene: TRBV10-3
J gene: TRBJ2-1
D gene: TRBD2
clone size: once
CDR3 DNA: TGTGCCATCAGTGAGTCGAGCGGGAGGGCCCTTAATGAGCAGTTCTTC
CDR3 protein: CAISESSGRALNEQFF

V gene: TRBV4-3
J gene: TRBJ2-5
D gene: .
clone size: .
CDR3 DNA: TGCGCCAGCAGCCAATCCCTGGGGGGGCCTTACCAAGAGACCCAGTACTTC
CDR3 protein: CASSQSLGGPYQETQYF

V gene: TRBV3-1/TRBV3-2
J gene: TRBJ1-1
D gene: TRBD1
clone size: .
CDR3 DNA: TGTGCCAGCAGCCAAGATTGGACAGGGACCATGAACACTGAAGCTTTCTTT
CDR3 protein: CASSQDWTGTMNTEAFF

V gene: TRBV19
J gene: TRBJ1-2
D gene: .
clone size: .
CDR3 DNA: TGTGCCAGTAGTATCCGAGGCTATGGCTACACCTTC
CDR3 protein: CASSIRGYGYTF

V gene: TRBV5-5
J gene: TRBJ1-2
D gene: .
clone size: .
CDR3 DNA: TGTGCCAGCAGCTTGATGGAGGGTGGGTATGGCTACACCTTC
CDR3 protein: CASSLMEGGYGYTF

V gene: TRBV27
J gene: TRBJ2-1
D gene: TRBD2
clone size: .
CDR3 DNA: TGTGCCAGCAGTCCCAGACTAGCGGAGACCTACAATGAGCAGTTCTTC
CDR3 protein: CASSPRLAETYNEQFF

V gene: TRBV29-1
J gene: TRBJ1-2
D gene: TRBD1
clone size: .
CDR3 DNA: TGCAGCATCTCCGGACAGGGAGGGAGGTCTAACTATGGCTACACCTTC
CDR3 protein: CSISGQGGRSNYGYTF

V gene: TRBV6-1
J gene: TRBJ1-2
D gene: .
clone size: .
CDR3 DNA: TGTGCCAGCAGTGACAGGCCCCCCTATGGCTACACCTTC
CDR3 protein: CASSDRPPYGYTF

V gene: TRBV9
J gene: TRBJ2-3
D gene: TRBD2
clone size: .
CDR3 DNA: TGTGCCAGCAGCGCCCGGCTAGCGGGAGACGTAACAGATACGCAGTATTTT
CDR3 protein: CASSARLAGDVTDTQYF

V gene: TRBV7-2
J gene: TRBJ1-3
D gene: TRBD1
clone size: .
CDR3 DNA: TGTGCCAGCAGCCCCCTCACAGGGGGCACTGGAAACACCATATATTTT
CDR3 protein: CASSPLTGGTGNTIYF

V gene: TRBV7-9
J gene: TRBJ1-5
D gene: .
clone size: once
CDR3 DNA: TGTGCCAGCAGCTTACGGGGGGATAGCAATCAGCCCCAGCATTTT
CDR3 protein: CASSLRGDSNQPQHF

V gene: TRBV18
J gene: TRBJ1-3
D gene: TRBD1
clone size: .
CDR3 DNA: TGTGCCAGCTCACCACTGCCTACGGCAGGGGGCTTTGGAAACACCATATATTTT
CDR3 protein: CASSPLPTAGGFGNTIYF

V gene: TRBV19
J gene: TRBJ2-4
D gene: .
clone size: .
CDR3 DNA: TGTGCCAGTAGTCCGACAGGAGGAAACATTCAGTACTTC
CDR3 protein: CASSPTGGNIQYF

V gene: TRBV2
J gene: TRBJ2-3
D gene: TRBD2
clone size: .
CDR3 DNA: TGTGCCCTCGTTGGCATAGCGGGGGGCGGTGGCACAGATACGCAGTATTTT
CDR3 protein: CALVGIAGGGGTDTQYF

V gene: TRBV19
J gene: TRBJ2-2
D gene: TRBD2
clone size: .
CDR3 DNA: TGTGCCAGTAGTGTTCCCGGGACTAGCGGCGGGGAGCTGTTTTTT
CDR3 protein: CASSVPGTSGGELFF

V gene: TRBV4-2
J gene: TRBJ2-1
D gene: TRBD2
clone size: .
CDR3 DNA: TGTGCCAGCAGCCAAGAGGGACAACCAAATGCCGGGACTAGTTTGTTAAATGAGCAGTTCTTC
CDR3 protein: CASSQEGQPNAGTSLLNEQFF

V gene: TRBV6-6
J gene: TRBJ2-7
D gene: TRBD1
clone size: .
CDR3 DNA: TGTGCCAGCAGATCAGAAGGACAGGGTAGATACGAGCAGTACTTC
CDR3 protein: CASRSEGQGRYEQYF

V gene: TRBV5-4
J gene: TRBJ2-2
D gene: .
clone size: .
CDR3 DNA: TGTGCCAGCAGCCCGCCGGACACCGGGGAGCTGTTTTTT
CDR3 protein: CASSPPDTGELFF

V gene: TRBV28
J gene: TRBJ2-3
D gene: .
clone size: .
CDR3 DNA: TGTGCCAGCAGTAAGAGCGGGCCCCGGGATACGCAGTATTTT
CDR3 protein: CASSKSGPRDTQYF

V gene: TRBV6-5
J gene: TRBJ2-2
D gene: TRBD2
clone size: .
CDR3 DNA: TGTGCCAGCAGGGGACTAGCGGGGAACACCGGGGAGCTGTTTTTT
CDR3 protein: CASRGLAGNTGELFF

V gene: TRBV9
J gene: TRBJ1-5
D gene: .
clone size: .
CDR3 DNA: TGTGCCAGCAGTCGCGGAACAAGCAATCAGCCCCAGCATTTT
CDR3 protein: CASSRGTSNQPQHF

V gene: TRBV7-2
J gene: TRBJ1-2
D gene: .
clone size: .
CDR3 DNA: TGTGCCAGCAGCTTAGGTCAGAACTATGGCTACACCTTC
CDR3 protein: CASSLGQNYGYTF

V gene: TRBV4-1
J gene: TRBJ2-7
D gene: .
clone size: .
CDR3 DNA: TGCGCCAGCAGCCCTGGAGAGGGGGAGGGCTACGAGCAGTACTTC
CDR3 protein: CASSPGEGEGYEQYF

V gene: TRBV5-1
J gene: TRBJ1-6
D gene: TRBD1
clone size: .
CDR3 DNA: TGCGCCAGCAGCCCCAGGGGGGTCGATTCACCCCTCCACTTT
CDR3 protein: CASSPRGVDSPLHF

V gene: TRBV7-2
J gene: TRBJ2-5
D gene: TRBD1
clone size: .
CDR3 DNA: TGTGCCAGCAGTTATAACTACCGACAGGGACAAGAGACCCAGTACTTC
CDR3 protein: CASSYNYRQGQETQYF

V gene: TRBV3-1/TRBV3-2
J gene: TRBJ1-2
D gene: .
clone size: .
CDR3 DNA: TGTGCCAGCAGTCAAGGCGACAGCCTTGGCTACACCTTC
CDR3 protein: CASSQGDSLGYTF

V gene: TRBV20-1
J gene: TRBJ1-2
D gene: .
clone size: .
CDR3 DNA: TGCAGTGCTAGTCAAGTAGGTAATACAGGAGGGGCCTATGGCTACACCTTC
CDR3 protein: CSASQVGNTGGAYGYTF

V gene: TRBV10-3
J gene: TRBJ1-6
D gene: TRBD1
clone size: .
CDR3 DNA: TGTGCCATCAGTGATCAGGGGGCAATGTCACCCCTCCACTTT
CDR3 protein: CAISDQGAMSPLHF

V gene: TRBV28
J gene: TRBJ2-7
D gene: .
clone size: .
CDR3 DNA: TGTGCCAGCAGTTTATCCGGGGTCCCTGGGCAGTACTTC
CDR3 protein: CASSLSGVPGQYF

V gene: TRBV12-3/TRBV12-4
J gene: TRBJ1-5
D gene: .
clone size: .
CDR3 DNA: TGTGCCAGCAGCCCGTTCAGGGATCAGCCCCAGCATTTT
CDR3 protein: CASSPFRDQPQHF

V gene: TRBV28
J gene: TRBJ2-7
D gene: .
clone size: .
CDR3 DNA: TGTGCCAGCAGTTTAGCGGACTCCTACGAGCAGTACTTC
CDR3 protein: CASSLADSYEQYF

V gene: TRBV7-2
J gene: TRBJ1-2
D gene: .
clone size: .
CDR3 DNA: TGTGCCAGCAGCTTAGGGAGTTATGGCTACACCTTC
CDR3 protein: CASSLGSYGYTF

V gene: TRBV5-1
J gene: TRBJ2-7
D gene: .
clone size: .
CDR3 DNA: TGCGCCAGCAGCAGACAGACAGGAAGCTCCTACGAGCAGTACTTC
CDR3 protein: CASSRQTGSSYEQYF

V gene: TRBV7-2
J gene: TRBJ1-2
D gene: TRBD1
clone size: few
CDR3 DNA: TGTGCCAGCAGCCGGACAGGGAGCGACTATGGCTACACCTTC
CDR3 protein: CASSRTGSDYGYTF

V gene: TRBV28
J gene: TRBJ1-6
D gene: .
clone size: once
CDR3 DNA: TGTGCCAGCAGTCTGGGGCAGGAGAATTCACCCCTCCACTTT
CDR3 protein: CASSLGQENSPLHF

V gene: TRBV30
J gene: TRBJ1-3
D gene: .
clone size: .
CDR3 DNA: TGTGCCTGGAAACAGGTACCCTCTGGAAACACCATATATTTT
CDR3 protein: CAWKQVPSGNTIYF

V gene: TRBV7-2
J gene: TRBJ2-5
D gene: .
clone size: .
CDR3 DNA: TGTGCCAGCAGCTCCGATCAGGGGGGAGAGACCCAGTACTTC
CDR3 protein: CASSSDQGGETQYF

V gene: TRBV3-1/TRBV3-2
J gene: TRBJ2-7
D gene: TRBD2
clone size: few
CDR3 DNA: TGTGCCAGCAGCCAAGGGGCTAGCGGGGGCTCCTACGAGCAGTACTTC
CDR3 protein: CASSQGASGGSYEQYF

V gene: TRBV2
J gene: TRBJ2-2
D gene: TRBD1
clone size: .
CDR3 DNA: TGTGCCAGCAGAGGGGACAGCACCGGGGAGCTGTTTTTT
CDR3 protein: CASRGDSTGELFF

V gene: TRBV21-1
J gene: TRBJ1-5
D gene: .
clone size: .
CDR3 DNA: TGTGCCAGCAGCAAAGTTAGACAGGGGCCCCAATATCAGCCCCAGCATTTT
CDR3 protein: CASSKVRQGPQYQPQHF

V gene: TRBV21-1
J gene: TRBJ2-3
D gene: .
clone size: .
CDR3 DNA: TGTGCCAGCAGCAAAGCGGGGACTAGACGCGCAGATACGCAGTATTTT
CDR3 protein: CASSKAGTRRADTQYF

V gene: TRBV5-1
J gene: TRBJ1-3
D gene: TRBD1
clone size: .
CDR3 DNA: TGCGCCAGCAGCCGCCCCGGACAGGGGCAGGGAAACACCATATATTTT
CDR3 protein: CASSRPGQGQGNTIYF

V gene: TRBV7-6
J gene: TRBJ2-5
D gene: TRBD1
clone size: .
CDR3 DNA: TGTGCCAGCAGCTTTTACCGGGACAGTCGGGAGACCCAGTACTTC
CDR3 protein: CASSFYRDSRETQYF

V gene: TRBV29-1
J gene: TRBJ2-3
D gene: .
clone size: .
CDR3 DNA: TGCAGCACCCCGGACATCACAGATACGCAGTATTTT
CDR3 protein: CSTPDITDTQYF

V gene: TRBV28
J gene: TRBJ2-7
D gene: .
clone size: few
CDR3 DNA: TGTGCCAGCAGTTTCACGGAGGGTTCCTACGAGCAGTACTTC
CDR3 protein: CASSFTEGSYEQYF

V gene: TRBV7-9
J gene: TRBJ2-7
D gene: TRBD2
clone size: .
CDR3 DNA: TGTGCCAGCAGCTCTCAGGGACTAGCGGACCCCTACGAGCAGTACTTC
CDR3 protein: CASSSQGLADPYEQYF

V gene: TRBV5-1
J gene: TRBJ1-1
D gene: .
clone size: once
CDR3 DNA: TGCGCCAGCAGCTTGGGACTGTCGAACACTGAAGCTTTCTTT
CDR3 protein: CASSLGLSNTEAFF

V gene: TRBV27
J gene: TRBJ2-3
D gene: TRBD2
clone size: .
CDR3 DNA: TGTGCCAGCAGTTTAGAGCCCGGTCTAGCGGGGGGCGGCGCGCAGTATTTT
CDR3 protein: CASSLEPGLAGGGAQYF

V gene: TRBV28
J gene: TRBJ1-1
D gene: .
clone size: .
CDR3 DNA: TGTGCCAGCAGTTTCGGCAGGGCCAACACTGAAGCTTTCTTT
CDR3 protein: CASSFGRANTEAFF

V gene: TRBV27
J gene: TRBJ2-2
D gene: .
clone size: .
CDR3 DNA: TGTGCCAGCAGTTCACAAAACACCGGGGAGCTGTTTTTT
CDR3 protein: CASSSQNTGELFF

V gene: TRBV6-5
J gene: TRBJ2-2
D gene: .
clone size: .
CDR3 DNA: TGTGCCAGCAGTCCCGGGAGAAGCTACACCGGGGAGCTGTTTTTT
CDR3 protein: CASSPGRSYTGELFF

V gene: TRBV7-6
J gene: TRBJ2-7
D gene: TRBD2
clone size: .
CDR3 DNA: TGTGCCAGCAGCTTAGGTAGCGGGAGTGGGTACGAGCAGTACTTC
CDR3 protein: CASSLGSGSGYEQYF

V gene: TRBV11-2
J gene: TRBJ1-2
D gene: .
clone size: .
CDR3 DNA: TGTGCCAGCAGCTTAGATCCAGGGAGGCCCTATGGCTACACCTTC
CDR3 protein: CASSLDPGRPYGYTF

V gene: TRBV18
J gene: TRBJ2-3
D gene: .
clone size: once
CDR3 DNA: TGTGCCAGCTCGGTGGGGGCGGCAGATACGCAGTATTTT
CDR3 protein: CASSVGAADTQYF

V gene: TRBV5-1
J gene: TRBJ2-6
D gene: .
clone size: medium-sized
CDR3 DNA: TGCGCCAGCAGCATACAGTCAGGGTCTGGGGCCAACGTCCTGACTTTC
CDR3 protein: CASSIQSGSGANVLTF

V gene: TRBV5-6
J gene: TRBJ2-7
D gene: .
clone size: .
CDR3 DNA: TGTGCCAGCAGCTCGTTCAGGGGCCTGGACGAGCAGTACTTC
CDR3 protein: CASSSFRGLDEQYF

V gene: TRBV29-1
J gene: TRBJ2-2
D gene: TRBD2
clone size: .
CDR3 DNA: TGCAGCGTTAGTCGGACTAGCGGGGGAAGTGGGTGGGCCGGGGAGCTGTTTTTT
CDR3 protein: CSVSRTSGGSGWAGELFF

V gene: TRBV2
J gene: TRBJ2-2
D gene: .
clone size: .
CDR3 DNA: TGTGCCAGCAGTGCAGGGAACACCGGGGAGCTGTTTTTT
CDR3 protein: CASSAGNTGELFF